Listed here are 20 T cell receptor beta chains from one sample, sequenced in a study of cytomegalovirus exposure and HLA in healthy donors. Primers for the PCR totalled 60 Vbeta and 13 Jbeta. Using immunoSEQ multiplex PCR, the repertoire was profiled, and TCRdb retains in-frame clones only, with some absent. Of about 63,000 clones in the sample, roughly 70% were seen once. Sequencing used PBMCs. The receptors here all came from a man aged 50-60 years in good health and CMV-seronegative.

The chain recombines TRBV2 with TRBJ1-6; 7 nucleotides agree with TRBD1. V shed 4 bases, J shed 6 bases, and the junction held 3 bases outside the gene matches. Germline V CDR1 and CDR2: SNHLY, FYNNEI. This CDR3 is 14 amino acids long. In DNA form, the CDR3 reads TGTGCCAGCAGTGCGGACAGGACTAATTCACCCCTCCACTTT. Protein product: CASSADRTNSPLHF. The full variable domain, in which reference TRBV2 and TRBJ1-6 provide the parts outside the CDR3, is EPEVTQTPSHQVTQMGQEVILRCVPISNHLYFYWYRQILGQKVEFLVSFYNNEISEKSEIFDDQFSVERPDGSNFTLKIRSTKLEDSAMYFCASSADRTNSPLHFGNGTRLTVT.

The chain combines TRBV18 with TRBJ1-2, with D possibly TRBD1 on 5 matching bases. Trimming took 6 bases from V and 8 from J, leaving 16 bases between them. The length of the CDR3 is 13 residues. Germline CDR1 reads KGHSH; CDR2 reads LQKENI. CDR3 protein: CASSRQSQGGYTF. The CDR3 DNA sequence: TGTGCCAGCTCGCGACAGAGCCAGGGCGGCTACACCTTC.

The V and J genes are TRBV7-9 and TRBJ1-5; TRBD1 matches at 8 bases. Germline V gene lookup returns CDR1 SEHNR and CDR2 FQNEAQ (reference sequence). The CDR3 contains 16 residues. Germline trimming cut 2 bases from V and 4 bases from J; bases unmatched to any gene: 7. In DNA, the CDR3 is TGTGCCAGCAGCTTAACGGCAGGGGGCCGAAATCAGCCCCAGCATTTT. Protein product: CASSLTAGGRNQPQHF.

The chain uses TRBV1 and TRBJ1-2; the D call of TRBD1 is as the table states it, not checked on the DNA. TRBV1 is given as a pseudogene. The CDR3 runs 16 residues. This chain's CDR3 is CTSSHPPPGQGYGYTF. CDR3 sequence (DNA): TGCACCAGCAGCCACCCACCGCCGGGACAGGGCTATGGCTACACCTTC.

As to this clone: One junction end does not reproduce the germline sequence, and a read error may be involved. Different DNA sequences within this sample yield the same CDR3. This chain joins TRBV5-6 and TRBJ2-2, with 9 bases identical to TRBD1. Germline CDR1 and CDR2: SGHDT and YYEEEE. CDR3 length equals 18 residues. The CDR3 reads CASRSRDRETDNTGELFF. CDR3 DNA: TGTGCCAGCAGATCCCGGGACAGGGAAACAGATAACACTGGGGAGCTGTTTTTT.

V gene TRBV27 combines with J gene TRBJ2-1; D gene uncertain. The CDR3 is 15 amino acids. With 6 bases removed from V and 3 bases from J, the gap between germline ends came to 15 bases. CDR1 is MNHEY, CDR2 SMNVEV, per germline (reference sequence). DNA of the CDR3: TGTGCCAGCAGCCCCGTTTGGCGCGGCTACAATGAGCAGTTCTTC. It translates to CASSPVWRGYNEQFF.

The rearrangement links TRBV4-2 to TRBJ2-2; TRBD2 matches at 9 bases. Germline loops: CDR1 LGHNA, CDR2 YNFKEQ. V lost 0 bases, J lost 0 bases, and 2 bases stayed unmatched. The CDR3 is 17 residues long. The CDR3 is CASSQDLAGANTGELFF. CDR3 sequence (DNA): TGTGCCAGCAGCCAAGATTTAGCGGGGGCGAACACCGGGGAGCTGTTTTTT.

The chain combines TRBV29-1 with TRBJ1-4, with 8 bases that match TRBD1. The CDR3 extends over 13 amino acids. The V segment lost 4 bases and the J segment 9 bases; nucleotides outside the gene matches: 7. CDR1 SQVTM and CDR2 ANQGSEA come from the germline V gene. The CDR3 spells CSVGGGQEKKLFF. The CDR3 DNA reads as TGCAGCGTTGGTGGGGGACAGGAGAAAAAACTGTTTTTT.

The chain joins TRBV27 to TRBJ2-3; 8 nucleotides line up with TRBD1. CDR3 size: 16 residues. V was pared by 6 bases and J by 4 bases, with 12 bases of the junction left unmatched. Looked up from germline, CDR1 is MNHEY and CDR2 is SMNVEV (reference sequence). The CDR3 sequence: CASSGGRQGFPDTQYF. The CDR3 DNA reads TGTGCCAGCAGCGGAGGGCGACAGGGGTTCCCAGATACGCAGTATTTT.

The V gene is TRBV11-3, the J gene TRBJ2-7, with D possibly matching TRBD1 (5 bases). The CDR3 runs 13 residues. Trimming cost V 1 base and J 4 bases, with 8 bases left between them. Germline CDR1 SGHNT, CDR2 YENEEA. The CDR3 DNA sequence: TGTGCCAGCAGCTTAGGTGACAGTTACGAGCAGTACTTC. Translation: CASSLGDSYEQYF.

The chain is built from TRBV10-3 and TRBJ1-2; perhaps TRBD1 as D (5 bases). The V and J ends lost 11 bases and 6 bases respectively, with 22 bases between them. Germline V lookup: CDR1 ENHRY, CDR2 SYGVKD. The CDR3 runs to 14 residues. The CDR3 spells CAFSGPGGRNGYTF. The CDR3 DNA reads as TGTGCCTTCTCGGGGCCGGGGGGGAGGAATGGCTACACCTTC.

The sample holds a few counts of this clone. The chain links TRBV7-9 to TRBJ1-1; no clear D. Per the germline V gene, CDR1 is SEHNR and CDR2 is FQNEAQ (reference sequence). Between the trimmed V and J ends, which lost 5 bases and 8 bases, there was a span of 12 bases. This CDR3 spans 12 amino acids. The CDR3 DNA is TGTGCCAGCAGCCGACTGACCGACGAAGCTTTCTTT. Residues: CASSRLTDEAFF.

The genes are TRBV29-1 and TRBJ2-7, with a tentative D call TRBD2 (6 bases). This CDR3 contains 13 residues. Germline lookup yields CDR1 SQVTM and CDR2 ANQGSEA. Trimming left V 3 bases short and J 3 bases short, with 12 bases between. CDR3 amino acids: CSVDGGKGYEQYF. In nucleotides, the CDR3 is TGCAGCGTTGACGGGGGAAAGGGCTACGAGCAGTACTTC.

The chain has TRBV19 and TRBJ2-7; a possible D gene is TRBD1 (6 bases). Germline lookup yields CDR1 LNHDA and CDR2 SQIVND (reference sequence). The V end was cut by 9 bases, the J end by 0 bases, with 12 bases between. This CDR3 contains 13 residues. The CDR3 is CASGRGSSYEQYF. In DNA form, the CDR3 reads TGTGCCAGCGGCAGGGGTAGCTCCTACGAGCAGTACTTC. The whole variable domain, remainder taken from reference TRBV19 and TRBJ2-7, is DGGITQSPKYLFRKEGQNVTLSCEQNLNHDAMYWYRQDPGQGLRLIYYSQIVNDFQKGDIAEGYSVSREKKESFPLTVTSAQKNPTAFYLCASGRGSSYEQYFGPGTRLTVT.

The V gene is TRBV5-1, the J gene TRBJ2-2; D perhaps matches TRBD2 (5 bases). V gave up 0 bases and J gave up 7 bases, with 10 bases separating them. CDR3 length: 14 residues. The germline V gene has CDR1 SGHRS and CDR2 YFSETQ. The DNA for the CDR3 is TGCGCCAGCAGCTTGGCCCGGGATTACGGGGAGCTGTTTTTT. This codes for CASSLARDYGELFF.

Details on this clone: One end of the junction fails to match germline, which may point to a read error. V and J are TRBV7-7 and TRBJ2-5; 8 bases match TRBD2. This CDR3 has 15 amino acids. CDR1 is SSHAT and CDR2 is FNYEAQ in the germline V gene (reference sequence). CDR3 sequence: CASSLDRGGQETQYF. Written as DNA, the CDR3 is TGTGCTAGCAGCTTGGATCGGGGGGGCCAAGAGACCCAGTACTTC.

The chain has TRBV29-1 and TRBJ2-7, with 10 bases matching TRBD1. Trimming cost V 7 bases and J 3 bases; bases outside gene matches: 6. Looked up from germline, CDR1 is SQVTM and CDR2 is ANQGSEA. The CDR3 covers 13 residues. CDR3 coding DNA: TGCAGCGCTAGGACAGGGGGTTTCTACGAGCAGTACTTC. This encodes CSARTGGFYEQYF.

By share, this clone ranks as medium-sized. The V call is TRBV18, the J call TRBJ1-1; 7 bases fit TRBD1. CDR1 and CDR2 from the germline V gene are KGHSH and LQKENI. The CDR3 has 15 residues. The J segment lost 3 bases and the V segment lost 4 bases, leaving 8 bases of the junction unmatched. The CDR3 loop reads CASSRVDRADTEAFF. The CDR3 nucleotides read TGTGCCAGCTCACGAGTCGACAGGGCGGACACTGAAGCTTTCTTT.

This chain connects TRBV30 to TRBJ1-5; 8 bases align to TRBD1. Trimming removed 4 bases from V and 6 bases from J; junction bases left unmatched: 5. Germline V gene data show CDR1 as GTSNPN and CDR2 as SVGIG (reference sequence). The CDR3 runs to 13 residues. The CDR3 DNA reads TGTGCCTGGAAAGGACAGGGAACTCAGCCCCAGCATTTT. Translated: CAWKGQGTQPQHF.

The chain uses TRBV27 and TRBJ2-5; TRBD2 is a possible D gene (6 bases). V lost 11 bases and J 2 bases, leaving 21 bases between the germline ends. This CDR3 is 15 amino acids long. The germline V gene has CDR1 MNHEY and CDR2 SMNVEV (reference sequence). The CDR3, as DNA: TGTGCCGTTCGCGGCAACAGCGGGCGGCAAGAGACCCAGTACTTC. Protein: CAVRGNSGRQETQYF.